This TCR beta chain was identified in a study of T cell changes during pregnancy in multiple sclerosis. The CDR3 consists of 16 residues. Trimming stripped 5 bases from V and 3 bases from J, with 17 bases between. Germline V gene data show CDR1 as SGHTA and CDR2 as FQGNSA. The protocol was immunoSEQ multiplex PCR, while the TCRdb copy is restricted to in-frame clones and leaves out a portion. Here the sample spans roughly 48,000 clones, 88% being singletons. The chain recombines TRBV7-2 with TRBJ2-1; possible D gene TRBD2, 7 bases. This receptor was obtained from a female donor with multiple sclerosis, enrolled in a pregnancy study. The sequencing here drew on CD4+ T cells from peripheral blood mononuclear cells, taken in the second trimester of pregnancy. DNA for the CDR3: TGTGCCAGCAGCCTCACCGGGGGGCAACTCTACAATGAGCAGTTCTTC. Its protein product is CASSLTGGQLYNEQFF.